These 19 T cell receptor beta chains share one sample of origin, sequenced in a study of cytomegalovirus exposure and HLA in healthy donors. The PCR contained 60 Vbeta and 13 Jbeta primers. The table came from immunoSEQ multiplex PCR; TCRdb's copy has only in-frame clones and leaves some out. The profile shows some 100,000 clones, around 79% of them singletons. The sequencing input was PBMCs. These receptors were taken from a woman in her 70s in good health and CMV-seropositive.

The gene calls are TRBV4-3 and TRBJ1-2; tentatively, D is TRBD1 (6 bases). Germline CDR1 reads LGHNA; CDR2 reads YSLEER. The CDR3 covers 15 residues. Between the trimmed V and J ends, which lost 2 bases and 7 bases, there was a span of 17 bases. The CDR3 sequence is CASSQSPGEERGYTF. CDR3 sequence (DNA): TGCGCCAGCAGCCAATCGCCAGGGGAAGAACGTGGCTACACCTTC.

This clone was seen a single time. This chain links TRBV5-1 with TRBJ1-1, with unresolved D. CDR3 length equals 14 residues. Germline CDR1 reads SGHRS; CDR2 reads YFSETQ. Trimming cost V 0 bases and J 1 base, with 7 bases left between them. CDR3 region: CASSLGRGNTEAFF. The CDR3 nucleotides read TGCGCCAGCAGCTTGGGTCGAGGGAACACTGAAGCTTTCTTT.

The rearrangement uses TRBV18 and TRBJ2-2; maybe TRBD2 (6 bases). CDR1 is KGHSH and CDR2 is LQKENI in the germline V gene. CDR3 length: 14 amino acids. The germline V and J ends were trimmed by 8 bases and 4 bases, with 14 bases remaining between them. The CDR3 protein is CASRPGTGTGELFF. CDR3 DNA: TGTGCCAGCCGACCAGGGACTGGCACCGGGGAGCTGTTTTTT.

This chain uses TRBV7-8 with TRBJ2-1, with 8 nucleotides matching TRBD2. V lost 0 bases to trimming and J lost 4 bases; unmatched junction nucleotides: 8. The CDR3 runs to 17 residues. The germline V gene has CDR1 SGHVS and CDR2 FQNEAQ. CDR3 sequence: CASSLAGAGANYNEQFF. DNA of the CDR3: TGTGCCAGCAGCTTAGCTGGAGCGGGAGCGAATTACAATGAGCAGTTCTTC.

The DNA for the CDR3 is TGTGCCAGCATTCCCCCTGGTATGCTGGCAGGGGGATCCAACACTGAAGCTTTCTTT. It translates to CASIPPGMLAGGSNTEAFF. The rearrangement links TRBV28 to TRBJ1-1, with 7 bases identical to TRBD1. This CDR3 is 19 amino acids long. Germline CDR1 MDHEN, CDR2 SYDVKM. After removal of 7 bases from V and 2 bases from J, the junction contained 22 bases not matched to a gene. The complete variable domain, with remaining parts taken from reference TRBV28 and TRBJ1-1, reads DVKVTQSSRYLVKRTGEKVFLECVQDMDHENMFWYRQDPGLGLRLIYFSYDVKMKEKGDIPEGYSVSREKKERFSLILESASTNQTSMYLCASIPPGMLAGGSNTEAFFGQGTRLTVV.

The J gene is TRBJ2-5, the V gene TRBV5-1; no firm D call. This CDR3 region has 14 residues. Germline CDR1 reads SGHRS; CDR2 reads YFSETQ. Trimming stripped 2 bases from V and 5 bases from J, with 13 bases between. The CDR3 sequence is CASSFSDPEETQYF. DNA of the CDR3: TGCGCCAGCAGCTTCAGCGATCCCGAGGAGACCCAGTACTTC.

V and J are TRBV9 and TRBJ2-7, with 10 nucleotides matching TRBD1. The CDR3 is 15 residues long. Germline CDR1 and CDR2: SGDLS and YYNGEE. V trimming: 4 bases; J trimming: 3 bases; junction bases outside the gene matches: 7. CDR3 sequence: CASSFTGTGVYEQYF. The CDR3 DNA is TGTGCCAGCAGCTTCACCGGGACAGGGGTCTACGAGCAGTACTTC.

The chain has TRBV12-5 and TRBJ2-2; D may be TRBD2 (6 bases). The CDR3 runs 16 residues. Germline V gene data show CDR1 as LGHNT and CDR2 as FRNRAP. V dropped 0 bases and J dropped 4 bases, with 12 bases sitting between them. CDR3 DNA: TGTGCTAGTGGTTTGGTAGTAGGAGGGACCACCGGGGAGCTGTTTTTT. Translation: CASGLVVGGTTGELFF.

The V gene is TRBV30, the J gene TRBJ1-5, with D uncertain. CDR1 is GTSNPN, CDR2 SVGIG, per germline (reference sequence). V was clipped by 0 bases and J by 6 bases, with 9 bases between them. The CDR3 loop spans 13 amino acids. CDR3 in DNA: TGTGCCTGGAGTGTATCTTATAGTCAGCCCCAGCATTTT. Translating it yields CAWSVSYSQPQHF.

The chain is built from TRBV27 and TRBJ2-5; 9 nucleotides agree with TRBD1. The CDR3 contains 14 residues. Looked up from germline, CDR1 is MNHEY and CDR2 is SMNVEV (reference sequence). Trimming cost V 5 bases and J 5 bases; bases outside gene matches: 6. CDR3 sequence (DNA): TGTGCCAGCAGTCCGGGACAGGGATTGGAGACCCAGTACTTC. Its protein product is CASSPGQGLETQYF.

This chain uses TRBV19 with TRBJ2-3; possible D gene TRBD2, 6 bases. This CDR3 is 15 amino acids long. The V and J ends lost 0 bases and 2 bases respectively, with 9 bases between them. Germline lookup yields CDR1 LNHDA and CDR2 SQIVND (reference sequence). The CDR3 DNA follows: TGTGCCAGTAGTATAGAGGGACTCTTCACAGATACGCAGTATTTT. It codes for CASSIEGLFTDTQYF.

The chain employs TRBV5-4 and TRBJ1-5, with 7 bases matching TRBD1. This CDR3 has 16 amino acids. CDR1 SGHNT and CDR2 YYREEE come from the germline V gene (reference sequence). V trimming: 0 bases; J trimming: 1 base; junction bases outside the gene matches: 4. CDR3 sequence (DNA): TGTGCCAGCAGCTTGGGAGGGGGACAGAGCAATCAGCCCCAGCATTTT. This translates into CASSLGGGQSNQPQHF. Filled out from reference TRBV5-4 and TRBJ1-5, the complete variable domain reads ETGVTQSPTHLIKTRGQQVTLRCSSQSGHNTVSWYQQALGQGPQFIFQYYREEENGRGNFPPRFSGLQFPNYSSELNVNALELDDSALYLCASSLGGGQSNQPQHFGDGTRLSIL.

This chain links TRBV11-2 with TRBJ1-5; 7 nucleotides agree with TRBD1. The V and J ends lost 2 bases and 3 bases, in that order; junction bases with no gene match: 4. The CDR3 runs 15 residues. Germline values: CDR1 SGHAT, CDR2 FQNNGV. The CDR3 nucleotides read TGTGCCAGCAGCTTACAGGGGGGCCACAATCAGCCCCAGCATTTT. It encodes CASSLQGGHNQPQHF. The variable domain in full, with the rest retrieved from reference TRBV11-2 and TRBJ1-5, is EAGVAQSPRYKIIEKRQSVAFWCNPISGHATLYWYQQILGQGPKLLIQFQNNGVVDDSQLPKDRFSAERLKGVDSTLKIQPAKLEDSAVYLCASSLQGGHNQPQHFGDGTRLSIL.

The chain joins TRBV18 to TRBJ1-5; 9 bases map to TRBD1. The CDR3 has 17 residues. V shed 0 bases, J shed 6 bases, and the junction held 9 bases outside the gene matches. CDR1 and CDR2 (germline): KGHSH, LQKENI. CDR3 loop: CASSPPGQGNARQPQHF. The CDR3 coding sequence is TGTGCCAGCTCACCACCGGGACAGGGAAACGCACGTCAGCCCCAGCATTTT.

The V gene is TRBV5-1, the J gene TRBJ2-1; tentative D call: TRBD2 (6 bases). V was clipped by 4 bases and J by 6 bases, with 17 bases between them. This CDR3 has 15 amino acids. The V gene's germline CDR1 is SGHRS and CDR2 YFSETQ. The CDR3 region has the DNA TGCGCCAGCAGCCGCGGGTCTAGCGCTCGCAATGAGCAGTTCTTC. Amino acid sequence: CASSRGSSARNEQFF.

The chain recombines TRBV5-1 with TRBJ1-4, with 7 bases matching TRBD1. Germline-derived CDR1 and CDR2 are SGHRS and YFSETQ. The CDR3 is 15 residues long. The V and J ends lost 4 bases and 6 bases, in that order; junction bases with no gene match: 9. DNA of the CDR3: TGCGCCAGCAGCCCAGACAGGGTTTTCGATGAAAAACTGTTTTTT. It encodes CASSPDRVFDEKLFF.

The V and J genes are TRBV28 and TRBJ2-2; possible D gene TRBD1, 6 bases. With 5 bases removed from V and 6 bases from J, the gap between germline ends came to 10 bases. The CDR3 length is 13 residues. CDR1 and CDR2 (germline): MDHEN, SYDVKM. In DNA form, the CDR3 reads TGTGCCAGCAGTCTTACAGGGCCCGGGGAGCTGTTTTTT. The encoded protein is CASSLTGPGELFF.

This clone was counted only a few times. The rearrangement joins TRBV7-2 to TRBJ1-6; TRBD1 agrees at 7 bases. This CDR3 spans 16 amino acids. Germline CDR1 SGHTA, CDR2 FQGNSA. J was trimmed by 6 bases and V by 2 bases; bases with no gene match: 7. CDR3 bases: TGTGCCAGCAGCTTAAACTCGGGACAGCTTAATTCACCCCTCCACTTT. Translation gives CASSLNSGQLNSPLHF.

CDR3 DNA sequence: TGCAGCGCGACTCATGAGGGTGACAACACCTACGAGCAGTACTTC. It encodes CSATHEGDNTYEQYF. The J gene is TRBJ2-7, the V gene TRBV29-1, with D possibly TRBD2 on 5 matching bases. The CDR3 consists of 15 residues. Germline V lookup: CDR1 SQVTM, CDR2 ANQGSEA. V was trimmed by 7 bases and J by 2 bases, leaving 21 bases between them.